This is a list of T cell receptor beta chains from one sample in a study of OX40 agonist ivuxolimab in advanced cancers. Libraries were prepared by immunoSEQ multiplex PCR; TCRdb keeps only in-frame clonotypes and omits some of them. The table lists 40,000 or so clones, around four fifths of them singletons, with 21% in the top ten. The source was CD4+ or CD8+ T cells sorted from blood, collected in a trial of the OX40 agonist ivuxolimab. These receptors all come from an adult with an advanced solid tumor such as melanoma, head and neck, liver or kidney cancer. Both conserved end residues are part of each CDR3. The D gene is left open where the match is weak. The size field is filled for only some rows; it gives once, few, many or a size class.

D gene | J gene | clone size | V gene | CDR3 DNA | CDR3 protein
- | TRBJ1-5 | - | TRBV6-1 | TGTGCCAGCAGTGAAAAGGACATGGGGTATCAGCCCCAGCATTTT | CASSEKDMGYQPQHF
TRBD1 | TRBJ1-1 | once | TRBV28 | TGTGCCAGCAGTTCCGGGACAGGGGTGGTCACTGAAGCTTTCTTT | CASSSGTGVVTEAFF
TRBD1 | TRBJ2-3 | - | TRBV19 | TGTGCCAGTAGTACCCAGGGACAGGGAGGTACAGATACGCAGTATTTT | CASSTQGQGGTDTQYF
- | TRBJ1-4 | - | TRBV21-1 | TGTGCCAGCAGTTGTCGTTTCTACAAGGTGCATAATGAAAAACTGTTTTTT | CASSCRFYKVHNEKLFF
- | TRBJ1-3 | once | TRBV19 | TGTGCCAGTAGTATTCGAGGAGCTACTGGAAACACCATATATTTT | CASSIRGATGNTIYF
- | TRBJ2-7 | - | TRBV2 | TGTGCCAGCAGTGAAAATGGGTACGAGCAGTACTTC | CASSENGYEQYF
TRBD2 | TRBJ2-3 | - | TRBV10-3 | TGTGCCATCTCCTTGACTAGCGGGGGCACAGATACGCAGTATTTT | CAISLTSGGTDTQYF
- | TRBJ1-1 | - | TRBV21-1 | TGTGCCAGCAGCGGCGGGAGGAAAGGGACTGAAGCTTTCTTT | CASSGGRKGTEAFF
TRBD2 | TRBJ2-7 | - | TRBV5-1 | TGCGCCAGCAGCTTGAAAGCGGGAGGCCACGAGCAGTACTTC | CASSLKAGGHEQYF
- | TRBJ2-4 | few | TRBV5-1 | TGCGCCAGCAGCTTGGCCTTCAGGGGGGGAGAGTTTAAGAACATTCAGTACTTC | CASSLAFRGGEFKNIQYF
- | TRBJ2-3 | once | TRBV6-1 | TGTGCCAGCAGACCCAGGGGGGGGAGTACGCAGTATTTT | CASRPRGGSTQYF
- | TRBJ2-6 | - | TRBV7-2 | TGTGCCAGCAGCGTAAACGGACGGAACTCTGGGGCCAACGTCCTGACTTTC | CASSVNGRNSGANVLTF
TRBD1 | TRBJ1-5 | - | TRBV2 | TGTGCCAGCATGAGTAGAGGACAGGGGGATCGGCCCCAGCATTTT | CASMSRGQGDRPQHF
TRBD2 | TRBJ2-5 | - | TRBV2 | TGTGCCAGCAGTGGAACAGCGGGAGGGCTACAAGAGACCCAGTACTTC | CASSGTAGGLQETQYF
- | TRBJ2-7 | - | TRBV29-1 | TGCAGCGTTTCAGCAGGCCCCCCCTACGAGCAGTACTTC | CSVSAGPPYEQYF
- | TRBJ2-5 | - | TRBV4-2 | TGTGTCAGCAGCCCCCACGAGGGAGTAGGCCAAGAGACCCAGTACTTC | CVSSPHEGVGQETQYF
- | TRBJ1-4 | - | TRBV28 | TGTGCCAGCAGTTCCACCGGGTCCGTTAATGAAAAACTGTTTTTT | CASSSTGSVNEKLFF
- | TRBJ1-5 | - | TRBV19 | TGTGCCAGTAGCGCGACGGGGAATCAGCCCCAGCATTTT | CASSATGNQPQHF
TRBD2 | TRBJ2-3 | - | TRBV28 | TGTGCCAGCAGAACAACTAGCGGGGGGGAATTACGAGATACGCAGTATTTT | CASRTTSGGELRDTQYF
TRBD1 | TRBJ2-1 | - | TRBV7-2 | TGTGCCAGCAGCTTAGAGGGGACAGGGATCTATGAGCAGTTCTTC | CASSLEGTGIYEQFF
- | TRBJ1-2 | few | TRBV30 | TGTGCCTGGAGTCGTGGTCCAGGCTACACCTTC | CAWSRGPGYTF
- | TRBJ1-2 | - | TRBV6-4 | TGTGCCAGCCAATACAGGAGGACGAACTATGGCTACACCTTC | CASQYRRTNYGYTF
- | TRBJ1-6 | - | TRBV6-1 | TGTGCCAGCAGTATTGGAGGGGACGGCTCACCCCTCCACTTT | CASSIGGDGSPLHF
- | TRBJ2-1 | once | TRBV4-3 | TGCGCCAGCAGCGAAACAGGGATAGGAAATGAGCAGTTCTTC | CASSETGIGNEQFF
- | TRBJ2-5 | - | TRBV7-9 | TGTGCCAGCAGCCACTCAGGGTATCAAGAGACCCAGTACTTC | CASSHSGYQETQYF
- | TRBJ1-4 | - | TRBV9 | TGTGCCAGCAGCGTAGCAGAGAATGAAAAACTGTTTTTT | CASSVAENEKLFF
TRBD2 | TRBJ2-7 | - | TRBV28 | TGTGCCAGCAGACCGGGACTAGCGGGAGGGAGTACCTACGAGCAGTACTTC | CASRPGLAGGSTYEQYF
- | TRBJ1-6 | - | TRBV27 | TGTGCCAGCAACGACAAGGGCCCTACGGTGGGCTCACCCCTCCACTTT | CASNDKGPTVGSPLHF
- | TRBJ2-6 | - | TRBV11-2 | TGTGCCAGCAGCTTGAAGGGACCAGGGGCCCTATCTGGGGCCAACGTCCTGACTTTC | CASSLKGPGALSGANVLTF
- | TRBJ1-1 | - | TRBV30 | TGTGCCTGGACTCCCCAACCTAACACTGAAGCTTTCTTT | CAWTPQPNTEAFF
TRBD1 | TRBJ2-1 | - | TRBV6-5 | TGTGCCAGCAGTTACGGGACAGGGGTTCATGAGCAGTTCTTC | CASSYGTGVHEQFF
TRBD2 | TRBJ2-1 | once | TRBV6-1 | TGTGCCAGCAGTGTAAGGACTAGCGGGGTCAATGAGCAGTTCTTC | CASSVRTSGVNEQFF
- | TRBJ1-2 | few | TRBV5-1 | TGCGCCAGCAGCGTAGGGATCGGGGGAAACTATGGCTACACCTTC | CASSVGIGGNYGYTF
TRBD2 | TRBJ2-3 | - | TRBV28 | TGTGCCAGCAGTGCTCTAGCGGGGGGTTCTAATACGCAGTATTTT | CASSALAGGSNTQYF
TRBD1 | TRBJ1-2 | - | TRBV7-9 | TGTGCCAGCAGCATCGGGACAGGGGCAATCTATGGCTACACCTTC | CASSIGTGAIYGYTF
- | TRBJ2-2 | - | TRBV5-1 | TGCGCCAGCAGCTTGATTGGGGGTCACACCGGGGAGCTGTTTTTT | CASSLIGGHTGELFF
TRBD2 | TRBJ2-3 | - | TRBV5-5 | TGTGCCAGCAGCGAGCGGGAAAACACAGATACGCAGTATTTT | CASSERENTDTQYF
TRBD2 | TRBJ2-3 | - | TRBV4-1 | TGCGCCAGCAGCCCGGGGAGGGTTGGGCAAGATGACACAGATACGCAGTATTTT | CASSPGRVGQDDTDTQYF
- | TRBJ1-1 | many | TRBV5-1 | TGCGCCAGCAGGGGGGATACTGAAGCTTTCTTT | CASRGDTEAFF
TRBD2 | TRBJ2-1 | - | TRBV7-2 | TGTGCCAGCAGCCCGCGACTAGCAGACAATGAGCAGTTCTTC | CASSPRLADNEQFF
- | TRBJ2-7 | - | TRBV7-9 | TGTGCCAGCAGCTTAGAATCAGGCTACGAGCAGTACTTC | CASSLESGYEQYF
- | TRBJ2-1 | - | TRBV29-1 | TGCAGCGTTGTTCCAGCGGGACAACATGAGCAGTTCTTC | CSVVPAGQHEQFF
- | TRBJ1-1 | - | TRBV6-6 | TGTGCCAGCAGCCCCGGCGGGGGAAACACTGAAGCTTTCTTT | CASSPGGGNTEAFF
TRBD1 | TRBJ1-6 | - | TRBV15 | TGTGCCACCAGCAGAGCCCGGACAGGGGGCGATTCACCCCTCCACTTT | CATSRARTGGDSPLHF
TRBD1 | TRBJ1-1 | once | TRBV19 | TGTGCCAGTAGTATGGGGGGACAGGGGGCTTCGAACACTGAAGCTTTCTTT | CASSMGGQGASNTEAFF
- | TRBJ2-7 | - | TRBV30 | TGTGCCTGGAGTGTTGTCAGCAACGAGCAGTACTTC | CAWSVVSNEQYF